The 18 T cell receptor beta chains below were found in one sample sequenced in a study of blood T cells in healthy people across ages. The authors ran a second PCR of about 6 to 12 cycles using a sample-barcoded 5' primer and a J-beta primer mix. In TCRdb, the 5' RACE reads were re-called with MiXCR into one record per CDR3 protein. The data show more than 900,000 distinct CDR3 sequences, 20% to 25% seen once. In addition, the sample was reused for a study of T cells of mothers and their children.

The specimen sequenced was blood. These receptors all come from a girl between 2 and 10 years old in good health.

The genes are TRBV5-4 and TRBJ2-5; 10 nucleotides line up with TRBD2. Germline lookup yields CDR1 SGHNT and CDR2 YYREEE (reference sequence). There are 21 residues in the CDR3. V trimming: 3 bases; J trimming: 0 bases; junction bases outside the gene matches: 20. The chain's CDR3 is CASSSLQGQSGRAVDQETQYF. In DNA form, the CDR3 reads TGTGCCAGCAGCTCCCTGCAGGGACAAAGCGGGAGGGCCGTTGACCAAGAGACCCAGTACTTC.

The chain employs TRBV24-1 and TRBJ2-5; D not certain. V was trimmed by 1 base and J by 5 bases, leaving 7 bases between them. Germline loops: CDR1 KGHDR, CDR2 SFDVKD. The CDR3 extends over 13 amino acids. CDR3 loop: CATSDFPGETQYF. The CDR3 DNA follows: TGTGCCACCAGTGATTTTCCTGGCGAGACCCAGTACTTC.

This clonotype was recorded a few times. This chain uses TRBV20-1 with TRBJ2-5; TRBD2 is a possible D gene (5 bases). Trimming pared 3 bases from V and 0 bases from J, leaving 8 bases between. From germline, CDR1 is DFQATT and CDR2 SNEGSKA (reference sequence). The CDR3 is 13 amino acids. The DNA of the CDR3 is TGCAGTGCTAGCGTCGGGAACCAAGAGACCCAGTACTTC. Its translation: CSASVGNQETQYF.

CDR3: CASSPPGLAGIGNEQFF. The CDR3 nucleotides are TGCGCCAGCAGCCCCCCGGGACTAGCGGGAATCGGGAATGAGCAGTTCTTC. V and J are TRBV5-1 and TRBJ2-1, with 13 bases aligning to TRBD2. This CDR3 has 17 amino acids. Germline trimming cut 4 bases from V and 7 bases from J; bases unmatched to any gene: 11. Germline CDR1 SGHRS, CDR2 YFSETQ.

This clonotype was observed a few times. V is TRBV29-1 and J is TRBJ1-2; D is unclear. Trimming removed 2 bases at V and 11 bases at J, with 12 bases between. This CDR3 has 11 residues. Germline V gene sequence: CDR1 SQVTM, CDR2 ANQGSEA. The CDR3 nucleotides are TGCAGCGTTGAAAATTTTGAGGGTTACACCTTC. Protein sequence: CSVENFEGYTF.

The chain joins TRBV7-8 to TRBJ2-3; D not resolved. Trimming left V 5 bases short and J 4 bases short, with 19 bases between. The CDR3 consists of 16 residues. Germline values: CDR1 SGHVS, CDR2 FQNEAQ. CDR3 DNA sequence: TGTGCCAGCAGCCTCCTCTTCGGAGATACTCCAGATACGCAGTATTTT. Its protein is CASSLLFGDTPDTQYF.

The chain uses TRBV18 and TRBJ2-7, with D perhaps being TRBD1 or TRBD2 (5 bases each). The CDR3 sequence is 12 residues long. CDR1 is KGHSH, CDR2 LQKENI, per germline. V was clipped by 6 bases and J by 10 bases, with 16 bases between them. The CDR3 coding sequence is TGTGCCAGCTCTCAACGGGACGGCCGACAGTACTTC. It yields the protein CASSQRDGRQYF.

This clonotype was detected a few times. This chain links TRBV7-9 with TRBJ2-5; 7 bases line up with TRBD2. The J call may not be correct, given that the DNA end is closer to TRBJ2-7. Germline loops: CDR1 SEHNR, CDR2 FQNEAQ (reference sequence). This CDR3 has 14 residues. The CDR3 here is CASSLSASGYEQYF. For the CDR3, the DNA is TGTGCCAGCAGCCTATCAGCTAGCGGCTACGAGCAGTACTTC.

The V gene is TRBV4-2, the J gene TRBJ2-5, with unresolved D. V lost 7 bases and J 1 base, leaving 19 bases between the germline ends. Per germline, CDR1 LGHNA and CDR2 YNFKEQ. The CDR3 totals 16 residues. The CDR3 region has the DNA TGTGCCAGCACCGAAAATGGTCTCAGGATCCAAGAGACCCAGTACTTC. This sequence encodes CASTENGLRIQETQYF.

This clonotype was counted a few times. This chain uses TRBV5-6 with TRBJ1-1; D is undetermined. Germline V CDR1 and CDR2: SGHDT, YYEEEE. V was cut by 0 bases and J by 3 bases, with 9 bases left in between. CDR3 size: 14 residues. CDR3 loop: CASSLAGVDTEAFF. For the CDR3, the DNA is TGTGCCAGCAGCTTGGCGGGTGTAGACACTGAAGCTTTCTTT.

This clonotype has only a few counts. The chain is built from TRBV7-8 and TRBJ1-5, with D unresolved. The CDR3 loop spans 13 amino acids. Trimming shortened V by 5 bases and J by 0 bases, and 5 bases separated the two germline ends. CDR1 and CDR2 (germline): SGHVS, FQNEAQ. The CDR3 DNA reads TGTGCCAGCAGCCGAATTAGCAATCAGCCCCAGCATTTT. Its protein product is CASSRISNQPQHF.

This chain uses TRBV6-5 with TRBJ2-7, with D uncertain. The CDR3 length is 13 residues. The germline V gene has CDR1 MNHEY and CDR2 SVGAGI. The V end lost 5 bases, the J end lost 6 bases, and 14 bases lay between the germline ends. This CDR3 is CASSVNPRGEQYF. The CDR3 DNA reads TGTGCCAGCAGTGTAAACCCCAGAGGCGAGCAGTACTTC.

The chain recombines TRBV24-1 with TRBJ2-3, with D hard to call. CDR1 KGHDR and CDR2 SFDVKD come from the germline V gene. The CDR3 spans 15 residues. V lost 9 bases to trimming and J lost 2 bases, with 17 bases between them. The CDR3 DNA is TGTGCCACCTCCTCGACGGCAGAGGCCACAGATACGCAGTATTTT. This encodes CATSSTAEATDTQYF.

The chain carries TRBV2 and TRBJ2-1; 9 nucleotides match TRBD1. The ends lost 1 base at V and 4 bases at J; junction bases unmatched: 5. CDR3 length equals 16 residues. Germline V lookup: CDR1 SNHLY, CDR2 FYNNEI. The CDR3 region has the DNA TGTGCCAGCAGTGAAGGGACAGGGGTTGGGTACAATGAGCAGTTCTTC. Its protein product is CASSEGTGVGYNEQFF.

The V and J genes are TRBV7-8 and TRBJ2-4; D tentatively reads TRBD1 or TRBD2 (5 bases each). CDR1 and CDR2 from the germline V gene are SGHVS and FQNEAQ. The CDR3 extends over 13 amino acids. Trimming removed 1 base at V and 8 bases at J, with 9 bases between. Here the CDR3 DNA reads TGTGCCAGCAGCTTAGGGGGGTTGGACATTCAGTACTTC. Translation: CASSLGGLDIQYF.

This clonotype turned up a few times. The rearrangement uses TRBV5-1 and TRBJ2-1, with 9 bases matching TRBD1. The J call may not be correct, given that the DNA end is closer to TRBJ2-5. Germline CDR1 SGHRS, CDR2 YFSETQ. This CDR3 is built from 15 residues. CDR3 coding DNA: TGCGCCAGCAGCTTCGCAGAAACAGGGGGCGCGACCCAGTACTTC. This encodes CASSFAETGGATQYF.

V gene TRBV20-1 combines with J gene TRBJ2-5; TRBD2 agrees at 9 bases. Gene TRBJ2-1 matches the end of the DNA better, so the J call may be wrong. Germline V lookup: CDR1 DFQATT, CDR2 SNEGSKA (reference sequence). This CDR3 is built from 16 residues. Here the CDR3 reads CSARDLWSGGTHEQFF. The DNA for the CDR3 is TGCAGTGCTAGAGATCTTTGGAGCGGGGGGACTCATGAGCAGTTCTTC.

The rearrangement links TRBV6-5 to TRBJ2-5, with 12 bases lining up with TRBD2. The CDR3 totals 17 residues. CDR1 is MNHEY, CDR2 SVGAGI, per germline. Trimming took 2 bases from V and 0 from J; bases not matched to a gene: 4. The CDR3 protein is CASSYGLAGGYQETQYF. The CDR3 DNA is TGTGCCAGCAGTTACGGTCTAGCGGGAGGGTACCAAGAGACCCAGTACTTC.